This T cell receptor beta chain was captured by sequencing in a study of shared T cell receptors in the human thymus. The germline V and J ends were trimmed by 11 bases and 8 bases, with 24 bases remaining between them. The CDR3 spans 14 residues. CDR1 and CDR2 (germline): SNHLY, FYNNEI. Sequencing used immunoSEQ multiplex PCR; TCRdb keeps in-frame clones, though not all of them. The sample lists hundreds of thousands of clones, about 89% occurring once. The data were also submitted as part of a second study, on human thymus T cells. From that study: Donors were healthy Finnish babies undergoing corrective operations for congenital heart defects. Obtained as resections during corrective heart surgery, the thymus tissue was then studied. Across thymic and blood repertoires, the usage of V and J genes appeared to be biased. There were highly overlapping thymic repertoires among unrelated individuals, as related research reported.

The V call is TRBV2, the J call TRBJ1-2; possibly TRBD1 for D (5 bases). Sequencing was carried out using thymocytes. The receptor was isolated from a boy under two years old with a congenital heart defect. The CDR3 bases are TGTGCCCCCCGAAGGGGCAGCGCCCATGGGGGCTACACCTTC. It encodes CAPRRGSAHGGYTF. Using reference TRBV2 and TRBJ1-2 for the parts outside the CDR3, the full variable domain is EPEVTQTPSHQVTQMGQEVILRCVPISNHLYFYWYRQILGQKVEFLVSFYNNEISEKSEIFDDQFSVERPDGSNFTLKIRSTKLEDSAMYFCAPRRGSAHGGYTFGSGTRLTVV.